The subject of this entry is one T cell receptor (beta chain). The junction departs from the called germline gene at one end, perhaps through a read error. The data derive from a study of early T cells in non-severe SARS-CoV-2 infection. Whole-study context: The input, bulk RNA from unsorted whole blood, was sequenced, and chains were unpaired.

Unique molecular identifiers tagged individual cDNA molecules. TCRdb fed the 5' RACE reads into MiXCR, producing one record per CDR3 protein. This table holds 52,000 or so distinct CDR3 sequences, under 15% found once. Germline CDR1 is SGHVS and CDR2 is FQNEAQ. The CDR3 has 13 residues. The rearrangement joins TRBV7-8 to TRBJ2-1; TRBD1 aligns across 7 bases. Sequences were obtained from whole blood. The receptor's source is an adult who was a healthcare worker with PCR-confirmed SARS-CoV-2 infection or an uninfected control (not recorded which). The CDR3 protein is CASSQSRDSGISF. The CDR3 nucleotides read TGTGCCAGCAGCCAAAGCCGGGACAGCGGAATTTCTTTC.